This T cell receptor (beta chain) derives from a study of blood T cell repertoires in COVID-19. Clones were sequenced by immunoSEQ multiplex PCR, and TCRdb holds only the in-frame ones, with some missing. The table lists about 140,000 clones, under 85% of them singletons, with 1.6% in the top ten. Germline CDR1 is SGDLS and CDR2 is YYNGEE. V lost 4 bases, J lost 8 bases, and 10 bases lay in between. There are 13 residues in the CDR3. Material for sequencing was PBMCs or T cells enriched from blood (not recorded which). The clonotype was recovered from a woman aged 18-35 years who had been exposed to COVID-19. This chain uses TRBV9 with TRBJ1-6, with D maybe TRBD1 (6 bases). CDR3 nucleotides: TGTGCCAGCAGCTCCAACAGGGATTCACCCCTCCACTTT. It encodes CASSSNRDSPLHF.